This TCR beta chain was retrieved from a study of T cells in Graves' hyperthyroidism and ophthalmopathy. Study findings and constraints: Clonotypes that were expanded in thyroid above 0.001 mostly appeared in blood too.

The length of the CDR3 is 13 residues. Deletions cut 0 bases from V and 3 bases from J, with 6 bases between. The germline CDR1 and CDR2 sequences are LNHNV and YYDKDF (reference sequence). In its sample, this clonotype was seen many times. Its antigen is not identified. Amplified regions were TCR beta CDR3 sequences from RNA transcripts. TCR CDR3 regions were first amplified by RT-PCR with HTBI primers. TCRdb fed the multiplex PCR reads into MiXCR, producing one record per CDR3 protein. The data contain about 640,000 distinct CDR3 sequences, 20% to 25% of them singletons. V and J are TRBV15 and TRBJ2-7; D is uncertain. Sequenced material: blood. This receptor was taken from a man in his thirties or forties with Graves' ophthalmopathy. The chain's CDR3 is CATSRDVDYEQYF. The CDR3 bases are TGTGCCACCAGCAGAGATGTAGACTACGAGCAGTACTTC.